This TCR beta chain derives from a study of T cells in Graves' hyperthyroidism and ophthalmopathy. Study-wide findings and caveats: Separation of ophthalmopathy from stable hyperthyroidism was achieved by a 13 V-J model.

This clonotype was detected ten times or more. What it binds is unknown. Those patients with uncontrolled infection, other autoimmune disease, pregnancy or lactation were excluded. Diagnoses were established using clinical symptoms, serum thyroxine and TRAb, thyroid ultrasound and orbital computed tomography. CDR3 length equals 12 residues. Germline CDR1 is LGHDT and CDR2 is YNNKEL (reference sequence). Between the trimmed V and J ends, which lost 3 bases and 8 bases, there was a span of 10 bases. The investigators amplified TCR beta CDR3 regions from RNA transcripts. In the first-round RT-PCR of the TCR CDR3, the HTBI primer set was used. MiXCR, run by TCRdb on the multiplex PCR reads, gives a single entry per CDR3 protein. The data show about 640,000 distinct CDR3 sequences, roughly 15% seen once.

Sequencing input: blood. The receptor comes from a woman aged 45-65 years with Graves' ophthalmopathy. The rearrangement uses TRBV3-1 and TRBJ1-2; D is uncertain. CDR3 sequence reads: CASSHDVGGYTF. The CDR3 DNA follows: TGTGCCAGCAGCCACGACGTCGGAGGCTACACCTTC.